The 28 T cell receptor beta chains reported below all come from one sample, sequenced in a study of T-cell memory formation after mild COVID-19. TCRdb re-analysed the 5' RACE reads in MiXCR, keeping a single row per CDR3 protein. The profile covers some 100,000 distinct CDR3 sequences, with roughly 10% appearing a single time and approximately 39% taken by the ten largest. The sequencing input was PBMCs or a T cell subset sorted from them (not recorded which). The receptors derive from a man between 18 and 29 years old who had mild COVID-19 (a few samples of this study predate the infection). Cell type and time point are not known.

This clonotype was found a few times. The rearrangement links TRBV9 to TRBJ2-7; possibly TRBD1 or TRBD2 for D (5 bases each). Germline loops: CDR1 SGDLS, CDR2 YYNGEE. V was shortened by 3 bases and J by 3 bases, with 16 bases between the two germline ends. This CDR3 contains 15 residues. The CDR3 region is CASSAFGGSGYEQYF. CDR3 nucleotides: TGTGCCAGCAGCGCCTTTGGGGGATCAGGCTACGAGCAGTACTTC.

This clonotype was seen more than once but under ten times. The rearrangement links TRBV6-4 to TRBJ2-7; D may be TRBD1 (5 bases). The CDR3 is 12 amino acids. From germline, CDR1 is MRHNA and CDR2 SNTAGT. V was trimmed by 6 bases and J by 2 bases, leaving 8 bases between them. The CDR3 is CASSADTYEQYV. The CDR3 coding sequence is TGTGCCAGCAGCGCGGACACCTACGAGCAGTACGTC.

There are many counts of this clonotype. The chain has TRBV4-1 and TRBJ2-4, with TRBD2 matching 11 bases. Losses at the gene ends were 2 bases for V and 3 bases for J; bases not matched to a gene: 12. The CDR3 extends over 19 amino acids. The germline V gene has CDR1 MGHRA and CDR2 YSYEKL. CDR3 bases: TGCGCCAGCAGCCAATGGGCTAGCGGGGGGAAGGATGTCAAAAACATTCAGTACTTC. Residues: CASSQWASGGKDVKNIQYF.

The chain recombines TRBV5-1 with TRBJ2-3; D ambiguous. CDR3 length equals 17 residues. Trimming removed 5 bases at V and 2 bases at J, with 21 bases between. Germline CDR1 and CDR2: SGHRS and YFSETQ. The CDR3 DNA sequence: TGCGCCAGCAGGTACCGAATGGACCTCTCTTTCACAGATACGCAGTATTTT. This gives the protein CASRYRMDLSFTDTQYF. The full variable domain, its missing parts supplied by reference TRBV5-1 and TRBJ2-3, is KAGVTQTPRYLIKTRGQQVTLSCSPISGHRSVSWYQQTPGQGLQFLFEYFSETQRNKGNFPGRFSGRQFSNSRSEMNVSTLELGDSALYLCASRYRMDLSFTDTQYFGPGTRLTVL.

At least ten counts were recorded for this clonotype. The V gene is TRBV7-6, the J gene TRBJ2-7; TRBD1 might be the D (6 bases). Germline V gene sequence: CDR1 SGHVS, CDR2 FNYEAQ. This CDR3 spans 16 amino acids. The V and J ends lost 4 bases and 0 bases respectively, with 16 bases between them. The CDR3 nucleotides are TGTGCCAGCAGCTCGGGTGTCAGGGGCTCCTCCTACGAGCAGTACTTC. It codes for CASSSGVRGSSYEQYF.

V and J are TRBV12-3 or TRBV12-4 and TRBJ1-3, with D unresolved. Trimming removed 1 base from V and 3 bases from J, with 7 bases in between. The CDR3 totals 14 residues. The CDR3 is CASSLDGRGNTIYF. CDR3 in DNA: TGTGCCAGCAGTTTAGACGGCCGTGGAAACACCATATATTTT.

This clonotype showed up just a few times. V and J are TRBV27 and TRBJ2-3; 7 nucleotides match TRBD2. Germline V lookup: CDR1 MNHEY, CDR2 SMNVEV (reference sequence). The V segment lost 2 bases and the J segment 8 bases; nucleotides outside the gene matches: 7. The CDR3 has 14 residues. The CDR3 reads CASSLNPVAGTQYF. The CDR3 nucleotides read TGTGCCAGCAGTTTAAATCCCGTAGCGGGTACGCAGTATTTT.

V and J are TRBV6-2 or TRBV6-3 and TRBJ1-2; 7 positions match TRBD1. The CDR3 runs to 15 residues. Germline CDR1 and CDR2: MNHEY and SVGEGT. The trim removed 8 bases at V and 7 bases at J, leaving 16 bases unmatched. CDR3 region: CASGKSDRPPSGYTF. The DNA of the CDR3 is TGTGCCAGCGGTAAATCGGACAGGCCGCCCTCTGGCTACACCTTC.

V is TRBV4-3 and J is TRBJ2-1, with TRBD2 matching over 7 bases. The ends lost 0 bases at V and 1 base at J; junction bases unmatched: 3. Germline-derived CDR1 and CDR2 are LGHNA and YSLEER. The CDR3 consists of 16 residues. In nucleotides, the CDR3 is TGCGCCAGCAGCCAAGAGGGGGGGGGTTCCTACAATGAGCAGTTCTTC. Protein product: CASSQEGGGSYNEQFF.

This clonotype was detected a few times. The chain joins TRBV2 to TRBJ2-7; 8 positions agree with TRBD2. After removal of 4 bases from V and 0 bases from J, the junction contained 11 bases not matched to a gene. CDR1 is SNHLY and CDR2 is FYNNEI in the germline V gene. The CDR3 spans 17 residues. CDR3 amino acids: CASSGDQRGFSSYEQYF. In DNA form, the CDR3 reads TGTGCCAGCAGTGGAGACCAGCGGGGGTTCAGCTCCTACGAGCAGTACTTC.

This clonotype was seen only a few times. The chain employs TRBV5-1 and TRBJ2-1; weak D call: TRBD2 (6 bases). In germline, CDR1 is SGHRS, CDR2 YFSETQ. This CDR3 comprises 12 residues. V was clipped by 7 bases and J by 7 bases, with 12 bases between them. The CDR3 sequence: CASLGLNNEQFF. The DNA for the CDR3 is TGCGCCAGCTTGGGACTCAATAATGAGCAGTTCTTC. The full variable domain, rest sourced from reference TRBV5-1 and TRBJ2-1, is KAGVTQTPRYLIKTRGQQVTLSCSPISGHRSVSWYQQTPGQGLQFLFEYFSETQRNKGNFPGRFSGRQFSNSRSEMNVSTLELGDSALYLCASLGLNNEQFFGPGTRLTVL.

The J gene is TRBJ2-4, the V gene TRBV7-9; D is tentatively TRBD1 or TRBD2 (5 bases each). The germline CDR1 and CDR2 sequences are SEHNR and FQNEAQ (reference sequence). CDR3 length: 15 amino acids. Between the trimmed V and J ends, which lost 2 bases and 4 bases, there was a span of 12 bases. The CDR3: CASSLSGPEKNIQYF. The CDR3 nucleotides read TGTGCCAGCAGCTTATCGGGGCCGGAGAAAAACATTCAGTACTTC.

In this sample, this clonotype turned up a few times. CDR3: CSASDRTNYGYTF. CDR3 nucleotide sequence: TGCAGTGCTTCCGACAGAACTAACTATGGCTACACCTTC. This chain links TRBV20-1 with TRBJ1-2; maybe TRBD1 (5 bases). Germline-derived CDR1 and CDR2 are DFQATT and SNEGSKA (reference sequence). V lost 5 bases and J lost 0, with 10 bases in between. The CDR3 sequence is 13 residues long.

The V and J genes are TRBV11-2 and TRBJ2-1; D remains unclear. The CDR3 spans 11 residues. Trimming took 3 bases from V and 6 from J, leaving 3 bases between them. Per germline, CDR1 SGHAT and CDR2 FQNNGV. Here the CDR3 reads CASSFFNEQFF. CDR3 coding DNA: TGTGCCAGCAGCTTTTTCAATGAGCAGTTCTTC.

This clonotype was picked up a small number of times. The chain employs TRBV7-9 and TRBJ1-6; 9 positions agree with TRBD1. Unmatched junction bases numbered 24, after V lost 6 bases and J lost 6 bases. Germline loops: CDR1 SEHNR, CDR2 FQNEAQ (reference sequence). The CDR3 runs 21 residues. The CDR3 coding sequence is TGTGCCAGCAGTTTCTCGATCGGGACAGGGATGGTTCGGTTTGGTAATTCACCCCTCCACTTT. This translates into CASSFSIGTGMVRFGNSPLHF. The complete variable domain, with remaining parts taken from reference TRBV7-9 and TRBJ1-6, reads DTGVSQNPRHKITKRGQNVTFRCDPISEHNRLYWYRQTLGQGPEFLTYFQNEAQLEKSRLLSDRFSAERPKGSFSTLEIQRTEQGDSAMYLCASSFSIGTGMVRFGNSPLHFGNGTRLTVT.

This clonotype was picked up a small number of times. The V gene is TRBV10-3, the J gene TRBJ2-1, with D uncertain. This CDR3 comprises 13 residues. Germline V lookup: CDR1 ENHRY, CDR2 SYGVKD. V dropped 6 bases and J dropped 3 bases, with 9 bases sitting between them. The CDR3 protein is CAIRLKDYNEQFF. The CDR3 bases are TGTGCCATCAGGCTTAAGGACTACAATGAGCAGTTCTTC.

This chain connects TRBV5-1 to TRBJ1-1, with D uncertain. V lost 7 bases and J 0 bases, leaving 7 bases between the germline ends. The germline CDR1 and CDR2 sequences are SGHRS and YFSETQ. CDR3 length: 12 amino acids. The chain's CDR3 is CASEGMNTEAFF. CDR3 coding DNA: TGCGCCAGCGAAGGGATGAACACTGAAGCTTTCTTT.

This clonotype was observed a few times. V and J are TRBV6-2 or TRBV6-3 and TRBJ2-1; TRBD2 matches 12 bases. Germline CDR1 MNHEY, CDR2 SVGEGT. The J segment lost 4 bases and the V segment lost 6 bases, leaving 7 bases of the junction unmatched. The CDR3 runs 16 residues. CDR3 residues: CASSQLAGGVYNEQFF. DNA of the CDR3: TGTGCCAGCAGCCAACTAGCGGGGGGCGTTTACAATGAGCAGTTCTTC.

The chain couples TRBV20-1 to TRBJ2-3; 12 nucleotides agree with TRBD2. Trimming took 3 bases from V and 4 from J; bases not matched to a gene: 5. CDR1 is DFQATT, CDR2 SNEGSKA, per germline (reference sequence). CDR3 size: 15 residues. The CDR3 DNA reads as TGCAGTGCTAGTCTGACTAGCGGGGGCGCAGATACGCAGTATTTT. This codes for CSASLTSGGADTQYF.

This clonotype occurred a few times. This chain links TRBV19 with TRBJ1-1; D possibly corresponds to TRBD1 (6 bases). This CDR3 contains 18 residues. The V and J ends lost 3 bases and 4 bases respectively, with 24 bases between them. From germline, CDR1 is LNHDA and CDR2 SQIVND (reference sequence). CDR3 amino acids: CASSMPGEMTLITTEAFF. The CDR3 nucleotides are TGTGCCAGTAGTATGCCAGGGGAGATGACACTCATTACCACTGAAGCTTTCTTT.

This clonotype was counted between two and nine times. The chain combines TRBV24-1 with TRBJ2-3, with 10 bases that match TRBD2. The CDR3 spans 18 residues. Looked up from germline, CDR1 is KGHDR and CDR2 is SFDVKD. Trimming removed 0 bases from V and 1 base from J; junction bases left unmatched: 6. The CDR3 DNA sequence: TGTGCCACCAGTGATTTGCCCACCCTAGCGGGAGGCACAGATACGCAGTATTTT. Amino acids: CATSDLPTLAGGTDTQYF.

The chain combines TRBV7-9 with TRBJ2-5, with D uncertain. The germline gives CDR1 SEHNR, CDR2 FQNEAQ (reference sequence). The CDR3 is made up of 13 amino acids. V was shortened by 0 bases and J by 13 bases, with 15 bases between the two germline ends. CDR3 sequence (DNA): TGTGCCAGCAGCTTAGCAAGACGCGAGGATCCGTACTTC. It translates to CASSLARREDPYF.

In this sample, this clonotype turned up a few times. The V and J genes are TRBV27 and TRBJ1-2, with a weak D call TRBD1 (5 bases). The CDR3 totals 13 residues. V shed 6 bases and J shed 6 bases, with 14 bases lying between them. The V gene's germline CDR1 is MNHEY and CDR2 SMNVEV (reference sequence). The CDR3 bases are TGTGCCAGCAGCATCAGGGAGAGAGATGGCTACACCTTC. Its translation: CASSIRERDGYTF.

This chain connects TRBV7-2 to TRBJ2-2, with 8 bases that match TRBD1. V gave up 5 bases and J gave up 3 bases; unmatched junction bases: 11. Germline CDR1 reads SGHTA; CDR2 reads FQGNSA. The CDR3 covers 17 residues. The DNA for the CDR3 is TGTGCCAGCAGCCCCTGGGACAGGTCCTTGTACACCGGGGAGCTGTTTTTT. Protein: CASSPWDRSLYTGELFF.

This clonotype was counted a few times. The genes are TRBV12-3 or TRBV12-4 and TRBJ1-4; TRBD1 is a possible D gene (5 bases). The CDR3 consists of 13 residues. The V end was cut by 6 bases, the J end by 4 bases, with 9 bases between. The CDR3 reads CASSWDFNEKLFF. CDR3 in DNA: TGTGCCAGCAGCTGGGACTTTAATGAAAAACTGTTTTTT.

This clonotype showed up just a few times. CDR3 amino acids: CASTPSGGAAPYEQYV. The DNA for the CDR3 is TGTGCCAGCACCCCATCGGGGGGGGCGGCCCCCTACGAGCAGTACGTC. The rearrangement joins TRBV28 to TRBJ2-7; 8 bases are shared with TRBD2. The CDR3 covers 16 residues. Germline V CDR1 and CDR2: MDHEN, SYDVKM. The V gene end was trimmed by 7 bases and the J gene end by 2 bases; junction bases not matched to a gene: 13.

This clonotype occurred a few times. V and J are TRBV27 and TRBJ2-2, with D perhaps matching TRBD2 (5 bases). The germline V and J ends were trimmed by 5 bases and 0 bases, with 10 bases remaining between them. This CDR3 is 15 amino acids long. CDR1 and CDR2 (germline): MNHEY, SMNVEV (reference sequence). The CDR3, as DNA: TGTGCCAGCAGTCCGCGGACTTCGAACACCGGGGAGCTGTTTTTT. Encoded protein: CASSPRTSNTGELFF.

The chain combines TRBV10-3 with TRBJ1-2, with 8 bases that match TRBD1. The germline V gene encodes CDR1 ENHRY and CDR2 SYGVKD. The J segment lost 7 bases and the V segment lost 3 bases, leaving 7 bases of the junction unmatched. The CDR3 runs 14 residues. CDR3 loop: CAISETGQGGGYTF. CDR3 DNA sequence: TGTGCCATCAGTGAAACTGGACAGGGCGGTGGCTACACCTTC.